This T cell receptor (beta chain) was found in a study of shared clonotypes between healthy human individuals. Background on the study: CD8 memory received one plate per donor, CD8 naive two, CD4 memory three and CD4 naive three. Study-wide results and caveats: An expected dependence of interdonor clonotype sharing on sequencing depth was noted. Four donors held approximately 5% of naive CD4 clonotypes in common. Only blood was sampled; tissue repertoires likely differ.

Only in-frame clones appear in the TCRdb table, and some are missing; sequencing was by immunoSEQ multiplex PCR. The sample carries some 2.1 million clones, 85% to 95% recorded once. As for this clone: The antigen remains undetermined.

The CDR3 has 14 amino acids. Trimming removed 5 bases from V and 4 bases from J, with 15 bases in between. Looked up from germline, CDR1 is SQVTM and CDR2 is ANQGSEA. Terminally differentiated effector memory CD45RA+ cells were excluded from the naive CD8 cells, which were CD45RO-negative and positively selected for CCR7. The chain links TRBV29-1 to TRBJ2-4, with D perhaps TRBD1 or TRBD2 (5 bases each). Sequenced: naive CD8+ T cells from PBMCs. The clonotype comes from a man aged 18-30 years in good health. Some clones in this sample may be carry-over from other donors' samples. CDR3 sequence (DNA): TGCAGCGTTCTTGAGTGGGACGATAAAAACATTCAGTACTTC. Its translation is CSVLEWDDKNIQYF.